This entry features one TCR beta chain sequence. Germline V gene sequence: CDR1 SGHRS, CDR2 YFSETQ. The CDR3 extends over 16 amino acids. Trimming shortened V by 4 bases and J by 2 bases, and 19 bases separated the two germline ends. The data are from a study of blood T cell repertoires in COVID-19. Whole-study context: The study drew acute and convalescent COVID-19 samples from the United States, Italy and Spain.

The authors' processing: From reference gene primer amplification, estimates of nucleated cell counts were derived. Here immunoSEQ multiplex PCR was the method, and the copy in TCRdb shows in-frame clones only, minus some. The V and J calls and the clone size are those of that table, but D and trimming were determined from the DNA. The sample has 150,000 to 200,000 clones; 80% to 90% are singletons. The sequenced material came from peripheral blood. The origin of this receptor is a man aged 55 to 70 with acute or convalescent COVID-19. The gene calls are TRBV5-1 and TRBJ2-7; D gene uncertain. CDR3 nucleotide sequence: TGCGCCAGCAGCCGCTCAGATCCAGTTCTAGCCTACGAGCAGTACTTC. Its translation: CASSRSDPVLAYEQYF. Full variable domain (remainder filled in from reference TRBV5-1 and TRBJ2-7): KAGVTQTPRYLIKTRGQQVTLSCSPISGHRSVSWYQQTPGQGLQFLFEYFSETQRNKGNFPGRFSGRQFSNSRSEMNVSTLELGDSALYLCASSRSDPVLAYEQYFGPGTRLTVT.